This T cell receptor beta chain was captured in a study of cytomegalovirus exposure and HLA in healthy donors. Overall study results and limits: TCR beta sequences reportedly predicted most subjects' HLA-A and HLA-B alleles accurately.

PCR was performed using 60 Vbeta and 13 Jbeta primers. Generated by immunoSEQ multiplex PCR, the TCRdb table keeps only in-frame clones and is missing some. The sample totals approximately 50,000 clones. Each donor was healthy, and each was a bone marrow donor. Germline-derived CDR1 and CDR2 are MNHNY and SVGAGI (reference sequence). The CDR3 is 16 amino acids. Losses at the gene ends were 2 bases for V and 2 bases for J; bases not matched to a gene: 7. Comment on this clone: The target antigen is unknown.

The sequenced material came from PBMCs. The chain has TRBV6-6 and TRBJ2-5; 8 bases line up with TRBD2. The receptor was derived from a woman between 40 and 50 years old in good health and CMV-seronegative. CDR3 sequence: CASSYHREGPQETQYF. CDR3 nucleotides: TGTGCCAGCAGTTACCATCGGGAGGGGCCGCAAGAGACCCAGTACTTC.